Shown below are 9 T cell receptor beta chains from a single sample sequenced in a study of blood T cell repertoires in COVID-19. This table comes from immunoSEQ multiplex PCR, and its TCRdb copy is limited to in-frame clones, with some not included. In the table there are 180,000 or so clones, approximately 86% of which are singletons. What was sequenced was peripheral blood. The receptors were gathered from a man between 60 and 70 years old with acute or convalescent COVID-19.

This sequence joins TRBV5-1 and TRBJ2-5; 8 bases line up with TRBD2. Germline CDR1 SGHRS, CDR2 YFSETQ. The V gene end was trimmed by 1 base and the J gene end by 5 bases; junction bases not matched to a gene: 10. The CDR3 is made up of 16 amino acids. CDR3 DNA sequence: TGCGCCAGCAGCTTGACGCCGGGACTAGATAGGGAGACCCAGTACTTC. Its translation is CASSLTPGLDRETQYF.

CDR3 nucleotide sequence: TGTGCCAGTAGTGCAAATACAGGCTACGAGCAGTACTTC. This translates into CASSANTGYEQYF. The chain recombines TRBV19 with TRBJ2-7; D may be TRBD1 (5 bases). Trimming left V 5 bases short and J 3 bases short, with 11 bases between. The CDR3 totals 13 residues. CDR1 is LNHDA, CDR2 SQIVND, per germline (reference sequence).

The rearrangement joins TRBV28 to TRBJ2-5; a possible D gene is TRBD1 (5 bases). V was clipped by 5 bases and J by 11 bases, with 18 bases between them. Germline loops: CDR1 MDHEN, CDR2 SYDVKM. The CDR3 totals 13 residues. The CDR3 loop reads CASSGMTAKGQYF. CDR3 nucleotides: TGTGCCAGCAGTGGGATGACAGCGAAGGGTCAGTACTTC.

This clone was picked up one time. The chain is built from TRBV11-3 and TRBJ1-1; 12 positions agree with TRBD1. V shed 5 bases, J shed 7 bases, and the junction held 5 bases outside the gene matches. The CDR3 has 14 amino acids. Per the germline V gene, CDR1 is SGHNT and CDR2 is YENEEA. The CDR3 nucleotides are TGTGCCAGCAGCACGGGACAGGGGGCGCGTGAAGCTTTCTTT. It yields the protein CASSTGQGAREAFF.

The genes are TRBV6-6 and TRBJ1-2; TRBD1 aligns across 8 bases. Trimming removed 6 bases from V and 7 bases from J; junction bases left unmatched: 13. Germline V CDR1 and CDR2: MNHNY, SVGAGI (reference sequence). The CDR3 has 15 residues. The CDR3 region is CASSPSGQGAGGYTF. The CDR3 DNA reads TGTGCCAGCAGCCCCAGCGGACAGGGCGCGGGTGGCTACACCTTC.

The rearrangement links TRBV4-1 to TRBJ2-5; TRBD2 matches at 15 bases. This CDR3 region has 18 residues. Germline CDR1 is MGHRA and CDR2 is YSYEKL. Trimming cost V 1 base and J 4 bases; bases outside gene matches: 7. The CDR3 DNA follows: TGCGCCAGCAGCCAAGCCGGACTAGCGGGAGGGTGGGTAGAGACCCAGTACTTC. Its protein product is CASSQAGLAGGWVETQYF.

This clone was seen more than once but under ten times. J is TRBJ2-1 and V is TRBV30, with 8 nucleotides matching TRBD2. From germline, CDR1 is GTSNPN and CDR2 SVGIG (reference sequence). The CDR3 runs 16 residues. Germline trimming cut 3 bases from V and 3 bases from J; bases unmatched to any gene: 10. This CDR3 reads CAWSRRGGTYYNEQFF. The CDR3 coding sequence is TGTGCCTGGAGCAGGCGCGGGGGGACCTACTACAATGAGCAGTTCTTC.

The table lists this clone with a few counts. The V gene is TRBV4-1, the J gene TRBJ2-1, with D perhaps TRBD2 (6 bases). Germline V lookup: CDR1 MGHRA, CDR2 YSYEKL. V lost 0 bases and J 8 bases, leaving 23 bases between the germline ends. There are 18 residues in the CDR3. As DNA, the CDR3 is TGCGCCAGCAGCCAAGATCGCTCCTGGCGGGATGGAAGGGATGAGCAGTTCTTC. Protein: CASSQDRSWRDGRDEQFF.

Only a few counts were recorded for this clone. The chain recombines TRBV10-3 with TRBJ2-1, with TRBD2 as a possible D gene (5 bases). The germline V gene encodes CDR1 ENHRY and CDR2 SYGVKD. The CDR3 spans 14 residues. Trimming pared 7 bases from V and 4 bases from J, leaving 14 bases between. CDR3 in amino acids: CAIKELASYNEQFF. CDR3 nucleotides: TGTGCCATCAAGGAGTTAGCGAGTTACAATGAGCAGTTCTTC.